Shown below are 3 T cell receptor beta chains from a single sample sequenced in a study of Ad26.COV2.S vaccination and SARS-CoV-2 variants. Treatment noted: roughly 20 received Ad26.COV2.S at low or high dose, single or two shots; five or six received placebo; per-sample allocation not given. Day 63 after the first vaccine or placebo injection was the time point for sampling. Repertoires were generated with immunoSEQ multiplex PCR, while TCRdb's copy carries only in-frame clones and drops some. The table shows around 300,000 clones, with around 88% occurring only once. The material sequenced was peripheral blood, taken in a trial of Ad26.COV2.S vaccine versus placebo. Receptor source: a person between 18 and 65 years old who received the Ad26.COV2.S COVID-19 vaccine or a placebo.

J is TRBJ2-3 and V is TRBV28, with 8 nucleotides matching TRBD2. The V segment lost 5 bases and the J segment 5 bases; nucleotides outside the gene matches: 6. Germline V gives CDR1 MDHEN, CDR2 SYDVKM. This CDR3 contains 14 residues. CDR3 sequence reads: CASSSGSFRDTQYF. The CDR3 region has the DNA TGTGCCAGCAGTAGCGGGAGTTTTAGAGATACGCAGTATTTT. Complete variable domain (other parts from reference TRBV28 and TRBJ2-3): DVKVTQSSRYLVKRTGEKVFLECVQDMDHENMFWYRQDPGLGLRLIYFSYDVKMKEKGDIPEGYSVSREKKERFSLILESASTNQTSMYLCASSSGSFRDTQYFGPGTRLTVL.

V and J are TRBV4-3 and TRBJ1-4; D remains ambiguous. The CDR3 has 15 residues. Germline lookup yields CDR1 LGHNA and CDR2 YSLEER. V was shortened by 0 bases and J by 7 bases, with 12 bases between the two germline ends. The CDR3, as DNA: TGCGCCAGCAGCCAAGATCGTCAGGAGAGTGAAAAACTGTTTTTT. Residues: CASSQDRQESEKLFF.

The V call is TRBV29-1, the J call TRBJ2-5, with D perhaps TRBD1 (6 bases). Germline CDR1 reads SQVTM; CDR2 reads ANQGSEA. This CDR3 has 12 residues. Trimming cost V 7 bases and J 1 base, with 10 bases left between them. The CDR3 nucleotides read TGCAGCGCAGGGGAACGCCAAGAGACCCAGTACTTC. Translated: CSAGERQETQYF.